This T cell receptor beta chain was sequenced in a study of metastatic and nonmetastatic thyroid tumors. At the level of the study: Repertoire data that came from the blood and tumor or nodule tissue of malignant and benign thyroid patients were compared.

Original data processing: Differences in CDR3 between clinicopathological groups were drawn on to build a classifier intended to discriminate distant-metastatic papillary thyroid cancer patients. MiXCR re-clonotyped the PCR reads for TCRdb. The V and J calls and clone size are TCRdb's, not the authors'. The sample yields roughly 90,000 clones, 15% seen once. Treatment of any kind had been given to no patient before thyroid surgery. This clone was picked up many times. Germline lookup yields CDR1 MDHEN and CDR2 SYDVKM. V was clipped by 6 bases and J by 2 bases; unmatched bases: 7. CDR3 size: 15 residues.

The source is a female donor with papillary thyroid cancer or a benign thyroid nodule (not recorded which). Some clones in this sample may be carry-over from other donors' samples. Sequenced sample: blood. The chain is built from TRBV28 and TRBJ2-3; 8 nucleotides align to TRBD2. The CDR3 sequence is CASSPGGGHTDTQYF. CDR3 in DNA: TGTGCCAGCAGCCCCGGCGGGGGGCACACAGATACGCAGTATTTT.